What follows are 21 T cell receptor beta chains derived from one specimen sequenced in a study of cytomegalovirus exposure and HLA in healthy donors. The PCR employed 60 Vbeta primers together with 13 Jbeta primers. The repertoire was sequenced with immunoSEQ multiplex PCR; TCRdb's copy has only in-frame clones and lacks some. The sample contains about 130,000 clones, roughly 80% of which appear only once. Source material: PBMCs. The receptor source for this set is a woman aged 40 to 55 in good health and CMV-seropositive.

The chain uses TRBV4-2 and TRBJ2-5; tentatively, D is TRBD2 (5 bases). The germline V and J ends were trimmed by 1 base and 2 bases, with 17 bases remaining between them. CDR1 is LGHNA and CDR2 is YNFKEQ in the germline V gene. CDR3 length equals 17 residues. The CDR3 spells CASSQASGVRGQETQYF. CDR3 in DNA: TGTGCCAGCAGCCAAGCTAGTGGGGTTCGGGGTCAAGAGACCCAGTACTTC.

The rearrangement uses TRBV28 and TRBJ1-1; D might be TRBD1 (6 bases). Deletions cut 6 bases from V and 5 bases from J, with 16 bases between. Germline lookup yields CDR1 MDHEN and CDR2 SYDVKM. The CDR3 extends over 14 amino acids. The CDR3 reads CASREGDGGTEAFF. DNA for the CDR3: TGTGCCAGCAGGGAGGGGGACGGGGGGACTGAAGCTTTCTTT.

The chain uses TRBV30 and TRBJ1-5, with a weak D call TRBD1 (6 bases). This CDR3 has 13 amino acids. The V gene's germline CDR1 is GTSNPN and CDR2 SVGIG (reference sequence). Trimming shortened V by 3 bases and J by 7 bases, and 13 bases separated the two germline ends. CDR3 sequence reads: CAWRLQGSQPQHF. As DNA, the CDR3 is TGTGCCTGGAGGTTACAGGGTAGCCAGCCCCAGCATTTT.

This chain connects TRBV28 to TRBJ1-1; 7 bases agree with TRBD1. CDR1 and CDR2 from the germline V gene are MDHEN and SYDVKM. The CDR3 totals 15 residues. Unmatched junction bases numbered 9, after V lost 4 bases and J lost 4 bases. In nucleotides, the CDR3 is TGTGCCAGCAGTTCCCGGTCGACAGGGTCCACTGAAGCTTTCTTT. Translated, it gives CASSSRSTGSTEAFF. Complete variable domain (other parts from reference TRBV28 and TRBJ1-1): DVKVTQSSRYLVKRTGEKVFLECVQDMDHENMFWYRQDPGLGLRLIYFSYDVKMKEKGDIPEGYSVSREKKERFSLILESASTNQTSMYLCASSSRSTGSTEAFFGQGTRLTVV.

This sequence joins TRBV28 and TRBJ1-1; 7 nucleotides match TRBD1. CDR3 length equals 13 residues. Germline lookup yields CDR1 MDHEN and CDR2 SYDVKM. V lost 6 bases, J lost 7 bases, and 8 bases stayed unmatched. CDR3 nucleotides: TGTGCCAGCAGACAAACAGGGGTTGATGAAGCTTTCTTT. Translation: CASRQTGVDEAFF.

This clone was seen a single time. V is TRBV2 and J is TRBJ2-1, with 7 nucleotides matching TRBD1. There are 12 residues in the CDR3. The V gene's germline CDR1 is SNHLY and CDR2 FYNNEI. With 4 bases clipped from V and 6 bases from J, the junction kept 0 bases outside the gene matches. The CDR3 nucleotides read TGTGCCAGCAGTGGGGACAGCAATGAGCAGTTCTTC. It codes for CASSGDSNEQFF.

The chain joins TRBV11-1 to TRBJ2-7, with D perhaps TRBD2 (5 bases). Per the germline V gene, CDR1 is SGHAT and CDR2 is FQDESV (reference sequence). The CDR3 is made up of 16 amino acids. V was shortened by 5 bases and J by 5 bases, with 22 bases between the two germline ends. In DNA, the CDR3 is TGTGCCAGCAGCCCAAACGGGATCGCACTGGGGAACGAGCAGTACTTC. It is translated as CASSPNGIALGNEQYF. Variable domain in full (rest from reference TRBV11-1 and TRBJ2-7): EAEVAQSPRYKITEKSQAVAFWCDPISGHATLYWYRQILGQGPELLVQFQDESVVDDSQLPKDRFSAERLKGVDSTLKIQPAELGDSAMYLCASSPNGIALGNEQYFGPGTRLTVT.

As DNA, the CDR3 is TGCGCCAGCAGCCGAGGACAGGGGGTGGATTCCTACGAGCAGTACTTC. It yields the protein CASSRGQGVDSYEQYF. The chain joins TRBV4-1 to TRBJ2-7; 10 nucleotides line up with TRBD1. CDR1 and CDR2 (germline): MGHRA, YSYEKL. The CDR3 runs 16 residues. J was trimmed by 1 base and V by 4 bases; bases with no gene match: 7.

DNA for the CDR3: TGTGCCAGCACTCTAGGGGGCGCCCGTAATTCACCCCTCCACTTT. It codes for CASTLGGARNSPLHF. The chain couples TRBV28 to TRBJ1-6, with 7 positions matching TRBD1. The germline CDR1 and CDR2 sequences are MDHEN and SYDVKM. This CDR3 contains 15 residues. Losses at the gene ends were 7 bases for V and 6 bases for J; bases not matched to a gene: 9.

The genes are TRBV7-2 and TRBJ2-7; 15 bases line up with TRBD2. CDR1 is SGHTA and CDR2 is FQGNSA in the germline V gene. This CDR3 spans 17 amino acids. V trimming: 6 bases; J trimming: 0 bases; junction bases outside the gene matches: 6. The CDR3 bases are TGTGCCAGCAGGCGGACTAGCGGGGGGGTGAGCTCCTACGAGCAGTACTTC. Residues: CASRRTSGGVSSYEQYF.

This chain links TRBV18 with TRBJ2-5, with D possibly matching TRBD1 (6 bases). This CDR3 contains 14 residues. Germline CDR1 and CDR2: KGHSH and LQKENI. The V gene lost 3 bases and the J gene lost 11 bases, with 19 bases spanning the gap. DNA of the CDR3: TGTGCCAGCTCACCCCGACAGGAGCGTGTAGAGCAGTACTTC. Translating it yields CASSPRQERVEQYF.

The chain has TRBV5-1 and TRBJ2-3; D possibly corresponds to TRBD1 (6 bases). Deletions cut 4 bases from V and 2 bases from J, with 11 bases between. Germline assignment: CDR1 SGHRS and CDR2 YFSETQ. The CDR3 is made up of 14 amino acids. CDR3 bases: TGCGCCAGCAGCATCGGACAGAACACAGATACGCAGTATTTT. This translates into CASSIGQNTDTQYF.

The chain has TRBV7-2 and TRBJ2-4; 7 bases agree with TRBD1. With V trimmed by 5 bases and J by 0 bases, 7 bases remained unmatched. Germline-derived CDR1 and CDR2 are SGHTA and FQGNSA. CDR3 length equals 16 residues. CDR3 in amino acids: CASSARQGLAKNIQYF. The CDR3 DNA reads TGTGCCAGCAGCGCCCGACAGGGCCTAGCCAAAAACATTCAGTACTTC.

A note on this clone: The junction does not match germline at one end; this may be a read error. The V gene is TRBV28, the J gene TRBJ1-2, with a tentative D call TRBD1 (6 bases). The germline CDR1 and CDR2 sequences are MDHEN and SYDVKM. CDR3 length: 17 amino acids. The CDR3 protein is CAGSGIIRTVGNYGYTF. The CDR3 DNA is TGTGCCGGCAGCGGGATTATTAGGACAGTTGGTAACTATGGCTACACCTTC.

The chain recombines TRBV7-2 with TRBJ1-1; D perhaps matches TRBD1 (5 bases). V was trimmed by 3 bases and J by 2 bases, leaving 13 bases between them. The CDR3 consists of 15 residues. Germline CDR1 SGHTA, CDR2 FQGNSA. The CDR3 spells CASSFAAGGNTEAFF. The CDR3 coding sequence is TGTGCCAGCAGCTTCGCGGCGGGGGGAAACACTGAAGCTTTCTTT. Looking up the rest from reference TRBV7-2 and TRBJ1-1 gives the full variable domain: GAGVSQSPSNKVTEKGKDVELRCDPISGHTALYWYRQSLGQGLEFLIYFQGNSAPDKSGLPSDRFSAERTGGSVSTLTIQRTQQEDSAVYLCASSFAAGGNTEAFFGQGTRLTVV.

In its sample, this clone was seen a few times. The V call is TRBV2, the J call TRBJ1-5; D is possibly TRBD1 (6 bases). This CDR3 is built from 14 residues. Germline CDR1 SNHLY, CDR2 FYNNEI. Trimming shortened V by 6 bases and J by 8 bases, and 17 bases separated the two germline ends. CDR3 loop: CASRYRAPGEPQHF. CDR3 DNA: TGTGCCAGCAGGTACAGGGCCCCTGGGGAGCCCCAGCATTTT.

CDR3 in amino acids: CASSQGGQGAGTQYF. The CDR3 DNA sequence: TGTGCCAGCAGCCAAGGTGGACAGGGAGCGGGGACCCAGTACTTC. The V and J genes are TRBV4-2 and TRBJ2-5; TRBD1 agrees at 8 bases. The CDR3 consists of 15 residues. J was trimmed by 7 bases and V by 1 base; bases with no gene match: 8. Germline V CDR1 and CDR2: LGHNA, YNFKEQ.

The J gene is TRBJ1-2, the V gene TRBV5-4; 9 bases map to TRBD1. Germline trimming cut 4 bases from V and 4 bases from J; bases unmatched to any gene: 11. This CDR3 region has 16 residues. Germline CDR1 reads SGHNT; CDR2 reads YYREEE (reference sequence). Here the CDR3 reads CASSPVTGTGSYGYTF. The DNA of the CDR3 is TGTGCCAGCAGCCCTGTCACTGGGACAGGGTCCTATGGCTACACCTTC.

V and J are TRBV6-1 and TRBJ2-7, with 8 bases identical to TRBD1. Germline CDR1 is MNHNS and CDR2 is SASEGT. Germline trimming cut 5 bases from V and 4 bases from J; bases unmatched to any gene: 4. This CDR3 contains 13 residues. The CDR3 loop is CASSLQGGYEQYF. The DNA for the CDR3 is TGTGCCAGCAGTCTACAGGGGGGATACGAGCAGTACTTC.

The chain has TRBV30 and TRBJ1-1; tentative D call: TRBD1 (6 bases). CDR1 and CDR2 (germline): GTSNPN, SVGIG (reference sequence). CDR3 length: 14 amino acids. Trimming left V 2 bases short and J 3 bases short, with 13 bases between. The CDR3 here is CAWSPDRTHTEAFF. CDR3 DNA: TGTGCCTGGAGTCCCGACAGGACTCACACTGAAGCTTTCTTT.

This chain connects TRBV7-8 to TRBJ1-2; D call uncertain. The CDR3 extends over 13 amino acids. Trimming shortened V by 0 bases and J by 2 bases, and 4 bases separated the two germline ends. The germline V gene has CDR1 SGHVS and CDR2 FQNEAQ. This CDR3 is CASSLAGNYGYTF. In DNA, the CDR3 is TGTGCCAGCAGCTTAGCCGGGAACTATGGCTACACCTTC. Full variable domain (rest looked up from reference TRBV7-8 and TRBJ1-2): GAGVSQSPRYKVAKRGQDVALRCDPISGHVSLFWYQQALGQGPEFLTYFQNEAQLDKSGLPSDRFFAERPEGSVSTLKIQRTQQEDSAVYLCASSLAGNYGYTFGSGTRLTVV.